In this sample, the clone carrying this TCR beta chain turned up a few times. Its antigen is still unknown. The germline V gene encodes CDR1 SGHRS and CDR2 YFSETQ. V lost 0 bases, J lost 7 bases, and 11 bases lay in between. The CDR3 sequence is 13 residues long. Every isolated RNA sample was fully reverse transcribed, so sequencing captured expressed TCRB transcripts. Using immunoSEQ multiplex PCR, the repertoire was profiled, and TCRdb retains in-frame clones only, with some absent. There are 300,000 or so clones in the sample; around 15% occur only once, and roughly 0.018% lies in the top ten. The data are from a study of beta chain features in type 1 diabetes. Study-wide points: TCRB CDR3s were moderately but significantly shorter in Type 1 diabetes patients in all four CD4+ subsets.

It was one heparinised blood draw, averaging about 0.12 L, that each donor gave. Sequenced input: naive CD4+ T cells from blood. The sequence was collected from a man aged 30-40 years with type 1 diabetes. The rearrangement joins TRBV5-1 to TRBJ2-7, with D tentatively TRBD2 (6 bases). As DNA, the CDR3 is TGCGCCAGCAGCTTGGGGCGGGACGGAGAGCAGTACTTC. This codes for CASSLGRDGEQYF. The full variable domain, completed using reference TRBV5-1 and TRBJ2-7, is KAGVTQTPRYLIKTRGQQVTLSCSPISGHRSVSWYQQTPGQGLQFLFEYFSETQRNKGNFPGRFSGRQFSNSRSEMNVSTLELGDSALYLCASSLGRDGEQYFGPGTRLTVT.